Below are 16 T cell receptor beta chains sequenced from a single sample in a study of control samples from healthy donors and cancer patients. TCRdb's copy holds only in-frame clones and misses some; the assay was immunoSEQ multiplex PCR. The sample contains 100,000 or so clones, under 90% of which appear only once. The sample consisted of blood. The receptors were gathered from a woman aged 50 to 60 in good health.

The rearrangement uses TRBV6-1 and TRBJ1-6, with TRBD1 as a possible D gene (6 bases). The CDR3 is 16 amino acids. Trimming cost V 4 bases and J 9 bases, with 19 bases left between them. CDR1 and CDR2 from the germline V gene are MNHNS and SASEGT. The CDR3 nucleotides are TGTGCCAGCAGTGTCACGGGGGACACTGGAGGTTCACCCCTCCACTTT. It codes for CASSVTGDTGGSPLHF.

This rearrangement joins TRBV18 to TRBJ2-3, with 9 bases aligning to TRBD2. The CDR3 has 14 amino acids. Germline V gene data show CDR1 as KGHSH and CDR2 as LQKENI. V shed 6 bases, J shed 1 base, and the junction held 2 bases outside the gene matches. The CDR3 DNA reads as TGTGCCAGCTCGCGGACTAGCGGCACAGATACGCAGTATTTT. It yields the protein CASSRTSGTDTQYF. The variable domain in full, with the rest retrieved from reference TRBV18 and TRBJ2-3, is NAGVMQNPRHLVRRRGQEARLRCSPMKGHSHVYWYRQLPEEGLKFMVYLQKENIIDESGMPKERFSAEFPKEGPSILRIQQVVRGDSAAYFCASSRTSGTDTQYFGPGTRLTVL.

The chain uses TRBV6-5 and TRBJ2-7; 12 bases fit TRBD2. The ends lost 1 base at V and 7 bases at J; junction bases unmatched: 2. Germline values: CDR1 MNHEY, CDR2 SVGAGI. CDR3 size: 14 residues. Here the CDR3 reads CASSYFGTSGEQYF. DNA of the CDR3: TGTGCCAGCAGTTACTTTGGGACTAGCGGGGAGCAGTACTTC.

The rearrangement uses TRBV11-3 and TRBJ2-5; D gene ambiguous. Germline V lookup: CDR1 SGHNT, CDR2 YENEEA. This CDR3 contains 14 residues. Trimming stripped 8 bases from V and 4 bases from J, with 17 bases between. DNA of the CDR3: TGTGCCAGCTCTGCTCGTAGGGATGGAGAGACCCAGTACTTC. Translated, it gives CASSARRDGETQYF. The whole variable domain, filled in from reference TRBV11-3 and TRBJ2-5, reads EAGVVQSPRYKIIEKKQPVAFWCNPISGHNTLYWYLQNLGQGPELLIRYENEEAVDDSQLPKDRFSAERLKGVDSTLKIQPAELGDSAVYLCASSARRDGETQYFGPGTRLLVL.

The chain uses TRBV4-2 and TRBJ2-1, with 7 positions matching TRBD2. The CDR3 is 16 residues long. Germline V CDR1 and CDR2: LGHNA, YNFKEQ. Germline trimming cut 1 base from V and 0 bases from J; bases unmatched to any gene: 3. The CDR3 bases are TGTGCCAGCAGCCAAGCGGGAGGCCTCTCCTACAATGAGCAGTTCTTC. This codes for CASSQAGGLSYNEQFF.

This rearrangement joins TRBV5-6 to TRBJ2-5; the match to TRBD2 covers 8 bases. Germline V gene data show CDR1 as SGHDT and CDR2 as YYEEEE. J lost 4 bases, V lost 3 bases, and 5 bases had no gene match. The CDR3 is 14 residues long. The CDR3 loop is CASSSLAGGETQYF. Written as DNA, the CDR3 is TGTGCCAGCAGCTCCCTCGCGGGGGGAGAGACCCAGTACTTC.

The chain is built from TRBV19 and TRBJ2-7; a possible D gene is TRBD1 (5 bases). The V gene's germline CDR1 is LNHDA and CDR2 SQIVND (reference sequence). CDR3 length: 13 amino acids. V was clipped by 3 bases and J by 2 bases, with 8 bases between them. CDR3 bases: TGTGCCAGTAGTATCAGGGCCACCTACGAGCAGTACTTC. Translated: CASSIRATYEQYF.

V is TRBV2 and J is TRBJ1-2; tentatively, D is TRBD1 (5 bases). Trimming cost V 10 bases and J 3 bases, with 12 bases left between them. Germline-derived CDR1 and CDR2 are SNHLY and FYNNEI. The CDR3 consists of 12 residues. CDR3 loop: CANGAEDYGYTF. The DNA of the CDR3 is TGTGCCAACGGGGCGGAGGACTATGGCTACACCTTC.

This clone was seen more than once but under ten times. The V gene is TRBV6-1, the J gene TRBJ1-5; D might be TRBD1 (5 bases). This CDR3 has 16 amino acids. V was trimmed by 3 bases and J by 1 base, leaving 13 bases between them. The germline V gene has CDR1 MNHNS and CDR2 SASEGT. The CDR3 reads CASSDAGKYSNQPQHF. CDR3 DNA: TGTGCCAGCAGTGATGCAGGGAAGTACAGCAATCAGCCCCAGCATTTT.

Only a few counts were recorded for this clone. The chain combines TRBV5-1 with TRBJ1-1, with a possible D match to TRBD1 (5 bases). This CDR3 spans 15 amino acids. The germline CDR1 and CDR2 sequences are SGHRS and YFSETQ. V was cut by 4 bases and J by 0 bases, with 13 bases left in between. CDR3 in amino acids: CASSDYGGVNTEAFF. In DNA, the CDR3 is TGCGCCAGCAGCGATTACGGGGGTGTGAACACTGAAGCTTTCTTT.

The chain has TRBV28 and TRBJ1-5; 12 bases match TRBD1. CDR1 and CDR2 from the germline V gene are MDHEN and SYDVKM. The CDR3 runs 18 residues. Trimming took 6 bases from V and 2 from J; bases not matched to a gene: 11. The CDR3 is CASSPGTGGLVGNQPQHF. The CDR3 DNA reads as TGTGCCAGCAGCCCGGGGACAGGGGGCCTTGTTGGCAATCAGCCCCAGCATTTT.

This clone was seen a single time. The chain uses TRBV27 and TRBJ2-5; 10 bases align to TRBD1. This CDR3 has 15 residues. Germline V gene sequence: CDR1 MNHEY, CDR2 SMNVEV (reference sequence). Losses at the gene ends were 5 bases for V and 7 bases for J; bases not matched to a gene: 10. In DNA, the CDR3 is TGTGCCAGCAGTCTCCCCGGGACAGGGGTCGGGACCCAGTACTTC. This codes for CASSLPGTGVGTQYF.

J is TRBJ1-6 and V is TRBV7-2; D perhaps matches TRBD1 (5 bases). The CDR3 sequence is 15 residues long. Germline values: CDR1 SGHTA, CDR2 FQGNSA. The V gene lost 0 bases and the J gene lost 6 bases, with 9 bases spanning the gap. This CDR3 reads CASSLAGPPNSPLHF. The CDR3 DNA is TGTGCCAGCAGCTTAGCGGGACCCCCTAATTCACCCCTCCACTTT.

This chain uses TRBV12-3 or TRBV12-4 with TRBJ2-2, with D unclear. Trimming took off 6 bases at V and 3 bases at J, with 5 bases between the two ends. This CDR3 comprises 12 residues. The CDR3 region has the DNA TGTGCCAGCAGCCCCGACACCGGGGAGCTGTTTTTT. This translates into CASSPDTGELFF.

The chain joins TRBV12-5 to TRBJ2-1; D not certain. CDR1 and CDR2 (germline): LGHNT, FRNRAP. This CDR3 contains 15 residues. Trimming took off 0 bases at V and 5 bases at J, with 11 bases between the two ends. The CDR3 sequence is CASGLVRSSNNEQFF. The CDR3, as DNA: TGTGCTAGTGGTTTGGTACGGAGCAGCAACAATGAGCAGTTCTTC.

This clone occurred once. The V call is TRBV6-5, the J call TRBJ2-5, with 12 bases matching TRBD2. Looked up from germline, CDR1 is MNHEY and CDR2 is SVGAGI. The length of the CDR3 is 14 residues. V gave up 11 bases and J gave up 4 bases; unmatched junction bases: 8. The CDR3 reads CASLAGGPGETQYF. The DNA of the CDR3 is TGTGCCTCCCTAGCGGGGGGGCCAGGAGAGACCCAGTACTTC.